The 25 T cell receptor beta chains presented below share a single source sample, sequenced in a study of T cell repertoires in cytomegalovirus infection. Antigens of these TCRs are unknown. TCRdb recomputed calls from the reads with MiXCR, one row per CDR3 protein. Of 90,000 to 130,000 distinct CDR3 sequences listed, around a tenth are singletons. Sequenced material: PBMCs, sequenced either directly or after in vitro stimulation (not recorded which). These receptors were taken from a human donor in good health (CMV status not recorded). Some clones in this sample may be carry-over from other donors' samples.

The rearrangement joins TRBV6-6 to TRBJ2-5; unclear D gene. V lost 4 bases, J lost 4 bases, and 7 bases lay in between. Germline V gives CDR1 MNHNY, CDR2 SVGAGI (reference sequence). The CDR3 contains 12 residues. The CDR3 nucleotides read TGTGCCAGCAGTTCAACTTTAGAGACCCAGTACTTC. Its translation is CASSSTLETQYF.

The chain links TRBV6-1 to TRBJ2-2; 7 bases match TRBD2. The CDR3 spans 15 residues. Losses at the gene ends were 8 bases for V and 0 bases for J; bases not matched to a gene: 6. The germline gives CDR1 MNHNS, CDR2 SASEGT. CDR3 amino acids: CASSRGDANTGELFF. CDR3 in DNA: TGTGCCAGCTCCCGGGGGGACGCGAACACCGGGGAGCTGTTTTTT.

V is TRBV30 and J is TRBJ2-5; 9 bases agree with TRBD1. Germline trimming cut 4 bases from V and 4 bases from J; bases unmatched to any gene: 7. The germline CDR1 and CDR2 sequences are GTSNPN and SVGIG (reference sequence). The CDR3 consists of 14 residues. CDR3: CAWTHRGPGETQYF. CDR3 in DNA: TGTGCCTGGACCCACAGGGGGCCAGGAGAGACCCAGTACTTC.

This clonotype appeared many times. An end of the junction does not agree with germline; a read error may underlie this. The chain combines TRBV7-2 with TRBJ2-1; 8 nucleotides align to TRBD2. This CDR3 comprises 14 residues. The germline V gene encodes CDR1 SGHTA and CDR2 FQGNSA. The CDR3 loop reads CASSQQREKGEQFF. CDR3 DNA: TGCGCCAGCAGCCAACAGCGGGAGAAAGGCGAGCAGTTCTTC.

This clonotype was seen many times. The chain employs TRBV10-3 and TRBJ2-3; D gene ambiguous. The V end lost 4 bases, the J end lost 5 bases, and 4 bases lay between the germline ends. The CDR3 contains 11 residues. Germline V gene data show CDR1 as ENHRY and CDR2 as SYGVKD. Here the CDR3 reads CAISVGDTQYF. CDR3 DNA sequence: TGTGCCATCAGTGTGGGAGATACGCAGTATTTT.

The CDR3 sequence: CASSSGNTGSYNEQFF. The CDR3 DNA follows: TGTGCCAGCAGCTCAGGAAACACTGGGAGCTACAATGAGCAGTTCTTC. The rearrangement uses TRBV7-2 and TRBJ2-1, with D possibly matching TRBD2 (5 bases). The germline CDR1 and CDR2 sequences are SGHTA and FQGNSA. Trimming cost V 4 bases and J 3 bases, with 16 bases left between them. The CDR3 consists of 16 residues.

V usage is TRBV14 and J usage is TRBJ2-2; D gene unclear. The CDR3 has 14 amino acids. Germline V gene sequence: CDR1 SGHDN, CDR2 FVKESK. Trimming stripped 2 bases from V and 6 bases from J, with 10 bases between. The CDR3 coding sequence is TGTGCCAGCAGCCAAAACTTTAGCCCCGGGGAGCTGTTTTTT. Its translation: CASSQNFSPGELFF.

This clonotype was seen many times. The chain joins TRBV11-2 to TRBJ2-1; TRBD1 agrees at 7 bases. The V gene's germline CDR1 is SGHAT and CDR2 FQNNGV. With 0 bases clipped from V and 4 bases from J, the junction kept 3 bases outside the gene matches. This CDR3 is 15 amino acids long. The CDR3 protein is CASSLEWTGYNEQFF. The CDR3 bases are TGTGCCAGCAGCTTAGAATGGACAGGATACAATGAGCAGTTCTTC.

This clonotype was found a few times. This sequence joins TRBV12-3 or TRBV12-4 and TRBJ2-1; 9 bases fit TRBD2. This CDR3 is built from 14 residues. Trimming took 10 bases from V and 5 from J; bases not matched to a gene: 9. CDR3 loop: CATGKTSGNNEQFF. The CDR3 bases are TGTGCCACCGGGAAGACTAGCGGTAACAATGAGCAGTTCTTC.

This clonotype was seen a handful of times. This chain uses TRBV27 with TRBJ2-6, with TRBD1 matching over 12 bases. The V segment lost 7 bases and the J segment 2 bases; nucleotides outside the gene matches: 6. Germline loops: CDR1 MNHEY, CDR2 SMNVEV (reference sequence). The length of the CDR3 is 17 residues. The CDR3 sequence is CASTPGTGGAGANVLTF. In DNA, the CDR3 is TGTGCCAGCACGCCCGGGACAGGGGGCGCTGGGGCCAACGTCCTGACTTTC.

This clonotype was detected many times. The rearrangement links TRBV12-3 or TRBV12-4 to TRBJ2-2; no clear D. This CDR3 comprises 13 residues. Trimming pared 5 bases from V and 5 bases from J, leaving 9 bases between. CDR3 sequence reads: CASSPQVTGELFF. CDR3 in DNA: TGTGCCAGCAGTCCCCAGGTTACCGGGGAGCTGTTTTTT.

The table lists this clonotype with many counts. The J gene is TRBJ1-5, the V gene TRBV7-9, with TRBD1 identical over 9 bases. The CDR3 spans 15 residues. Per the germline V gene, CDR1 is SEHNR and CDR2 is FQNEAQ (reference sequence). The trim removed 3 bases at V and 1 base at J, leaving 1 base unmatched. The CDR3 region has the DNA TGTGCCAGCAGCTTCGGACAGGGGAGCAATCAGCCCCAGCATTTT. Protein: CASSFGQGSNQPQHF.

In the case of this clonotype: The conserved final phenylalanine or tryptophan is absent from the CDR3, which likely points to a read error. This chain connects TRBV4-1 to TRBJ1-2; D unresolved. Trimming shortened V by 0 bases and J by 2 bases, and 4 bases separated the two germline ends. The CDR3 is 13 amino acids. Germline V gene data show CDR1 as MGHRA and CDR2 as YSYEKL. The CDR3 loop is CASSQDGNYGYTL. In DNA, the CDR3 is TGCGCCAGCAGCCAAGACGGAAACTATGGCTACACCCTC.

The chain joins TRBV7-9 to TRBJ1-4, with 7 bases lining up with TRBD1. The V and J ends lost 1 base and 7 bases, in that order; junction bases with no gene match: 3. The length of the CDR3 is 14 residues. In germline, CDR1 is SEHNR, CDR2 FQNEAQ (reference sequence). CDR3 residues: CASSLDRGGEKLFF. The CDR3 coding sequence is TGTGCCAGCAGCTTAGACAGGGGAGGTGAAAAACTGTTTTTT.

This clonotype turned up a few times. This chain connects TRBV3-1 to TRBJ2-1, with D possibly being TRBD2 (6 bases). The V gene's germline CDR1 is LGHDT and CDR2 YNNKEL (reference sequence). Trimming took 5 bases from V and 0 from J, leaving 11 bases between them. The CDR3 runs 15 residues. CDR3 residues: CASSRDSNSYNEQFF. CDR3 bases: TGTGCCAGCAGCAGGGACTCCAACTCCTACAATGAGCAGTTCTTC.

This clonotype was observed at least ten times. The J gene is TRBJ2-7, the V gene TRBV3-1, with 9 nucleotides matching TRBD1. This CDR3 spans 15 amino acids. V shed 5 bases and J 5 bases; nucleotides not matched to a gene: 10. The germline V gene encodes CDR1 LGHDT and CDR2 YNNKEL (reference sequence). The CDR3 is CASSSPGQGVHEQYV. DNA for the CDR3: TGTGCCAGCAGCTCTCCGGGACAGGGCGTTCACGAGCAGTACGTC.

The chain carries TRBV7-7 and TRBJ2-3; D unresolved. This CDR3 is 14 amino acids long. Trimming stripped 1 base from V and 0 bases from J, with 5 bases between. Looked up from germline, CDR1 is SSHAT and CDR2 is FNYEAQ (reference sequence). The CDR3 protein is CASSLDGSTDTQYF. The CDR3 DNA follows: TGTGCCAGCAGCTTAGACGGCAGCACAGATACGCAGTATTTT.

This chain uses TRBV4-1 with TRBJ1-6; 7 bases fit TRBD1. Trimming took 3 bases from V and 7 from J; bases not matched to a gene: 9. CDR1 is MGHRA, CDR2 YSYEKL, per germline. The CDR3 spans 16 residues. CDR3 DNA sequence: TGCGCCAGCAGCCAGCGTAATCGGGACAGAAATTCACCCCTCCACTTT. Amino acids: CASSQRNRDRNSPLHF.

CDR3: CASSREGPFREKLFF. The CDR3 region has the DNA TGTGCCAGCAGCCGAGAGGGTCCGTTTCGAGAAAAACTGTTTTTT. The chain joins TRBV7-9 to TRBJ1-4, with unresolved D. Germline CDR1 SEHNR, CDR2 FQNEAQ (reference sequence). The CDR3 loop spans 15 amino acids. Trimming took off 5 bases at V and 8 bases at J, with 18 bases between the two ends.

The V and J genes are TRBV4-1 and TRBJ1-6; 10 bases match TRBD1. Germline CDR1 MGHRA, CDR2 YSYEKL. V was clipped by 4 bases and J by 7 bases; unmatched bases: 10. The CDR3 has 17 amino acids. CDR3 nucleotide sequence: TGCGCCAGCAGCCCCGACAGGGGGCGATCGAAAAATTCACCCCTCCACTTT. Translated, it gives CASSPDRGRSKNSPLHF.

There are many counts of this clonotype. The chain is built from TRBV5-1 and TRBJ2-3; possible D gene TRBD1, 5 bases. CDR3 length: 14 amino acids. CDR1 is SGHRS and CDR2 is YFSETQ in the germline V gene. Trimming took 3 bases from V and 4 from J, leaving 12 bases between them. In nucleotides, the CDR3 is TGCGCCAGCAGCTCCCGGACAAACTCAGATACGCAGTATTTT. This encodes CASSSRTNSDTQYF.

This clonotype appeared many times. This chain's CDR3 is CASSQGVRIRPYNEQFF. CDR3 coding DNA: TGTGCCAGCAGTCAAGGGGTCCGGATCCGCCCTTACAATGAGCAGTTCTTC. This chain uses TRBV11-1 with TRBJ2-1, with D possibly TRBD1 on 5 matching bases. V shed 6 bases and J shed 4 bases, with 22 bases lying between them. The germline gives CDR1 SGHAT, CDR2 FQDESV (reference sequence). This CDR3 contains 17 residues.

Many counts were recorded for this clonotype. This chain joins TRBV23-1 and TRBJ1-5, with 8 bases aligning to TRBD1. TRBV23-1 is designated an ORF whose function remains uncertain. V lost 4 bases, J lost 2 bases, and 13 bases stayed unmatched. The CDR3 extends over 18 amino acids. The chain's CDR3 is CASSRPRGTGGCNQPQHF. DNA for the CDR3: TGCGCCAGCAGTCGCCCACGGGGCACAGGGGGGTGCAATCAGCCCCAGCATTTT.

This clonotype was recorded a few times. This chain connects TRBV27 to TRBJ1-1; D is possibly TRBD1 (5 bases). The CDR3 spans 13 residues. The germline gives CDR1 MNHEY, CDR2 SMNVEV (reference sequence). Trimming cost V 7 bases and J 5 bases, with 14 bases left between them. In DNA, the CDR3 is TGTGCCAGCAAAAATTTTGAGGGGACTGAAGCTTTCTTT. Its protein is CASKNFEGTEAFF.

This clonotype was counted many times. J is TRBJ1-5 and V is TRBV19, with a tentative D call TRBD1 (5 bases). This CDR3 contains 17 residues. Per the germline V gene, CDR1 is LNHDA and CDR2 is SQIVND (reference sequence). V was pared by 2 bases and J by 5 bases, with 19 bases between. The CDR3 here is CASSISGVFGFDQPQHF. The CDR3 nucleotides are TGTGCCAGTAGTATATCGGGGGTATTCGGGTTCGATCAGCCCCAGCATTTT.